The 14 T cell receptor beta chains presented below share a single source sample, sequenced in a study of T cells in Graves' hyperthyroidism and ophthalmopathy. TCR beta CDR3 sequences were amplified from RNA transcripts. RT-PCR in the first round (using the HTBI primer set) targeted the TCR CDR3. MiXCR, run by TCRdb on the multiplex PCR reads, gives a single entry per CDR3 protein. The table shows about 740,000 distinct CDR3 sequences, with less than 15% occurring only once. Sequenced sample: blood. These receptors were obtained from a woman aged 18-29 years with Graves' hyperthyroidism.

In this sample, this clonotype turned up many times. The CDR3: CAWRAGQGAFETQYF. The CDR3 nucleotides are TGTGCCTGGAGAGCGGGACAGGGGGCGTTTGAGACCCAGTACTTC. The chain joins TRBV30 to TRBJ2-5; 12 nucleotides line up with TRBD1. The CDR3 runs 15 residues. From germline, CDR1 is GTSNPN and CDR2 SVGIG (reference sequence). V lost 3 bases, J lost 5 bases, and 7 bases stayed unmatched.

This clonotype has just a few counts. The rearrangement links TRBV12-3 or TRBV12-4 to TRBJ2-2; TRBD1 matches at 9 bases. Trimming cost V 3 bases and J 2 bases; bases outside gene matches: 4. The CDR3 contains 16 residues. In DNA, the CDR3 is TGTGCCAGCAGTTTGGCGACAGGGGGAAACACCGGGGAGCTGTTTTTT. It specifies CASSLATGGNTGELFF.

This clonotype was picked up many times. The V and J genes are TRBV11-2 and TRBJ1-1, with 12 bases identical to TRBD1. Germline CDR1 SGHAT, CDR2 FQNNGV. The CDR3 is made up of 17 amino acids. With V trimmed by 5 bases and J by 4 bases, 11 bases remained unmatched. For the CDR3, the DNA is TGTGCCAGCAGCCGGGGACAGGGGGCGCAGGTGGGCACTGAAGCTTTCTTT. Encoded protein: CASSRGQGAQVGTEAFF.

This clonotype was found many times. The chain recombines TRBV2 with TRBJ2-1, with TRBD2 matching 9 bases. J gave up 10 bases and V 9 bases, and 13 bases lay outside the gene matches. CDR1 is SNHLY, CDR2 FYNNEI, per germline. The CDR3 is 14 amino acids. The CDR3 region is CARGGLASPGEQFF. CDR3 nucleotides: TGTGCCAGAGGAGGACTAGCGAGCCCTGGGGAGCAGTTCTTC.

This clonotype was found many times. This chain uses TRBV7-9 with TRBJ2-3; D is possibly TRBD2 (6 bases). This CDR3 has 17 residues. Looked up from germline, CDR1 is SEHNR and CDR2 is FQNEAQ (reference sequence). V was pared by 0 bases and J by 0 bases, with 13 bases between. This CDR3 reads CASSLAPGAKSTDTQYF. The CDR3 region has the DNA TGTGCCAGCAGCTTAGCGCCGGGAGCAAAGAGCACAGATACGCAGTATTTT.

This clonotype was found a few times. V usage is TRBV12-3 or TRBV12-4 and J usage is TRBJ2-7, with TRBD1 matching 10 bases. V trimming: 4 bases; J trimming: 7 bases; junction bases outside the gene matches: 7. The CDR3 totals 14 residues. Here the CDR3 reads CASSSDRGTLEQYF. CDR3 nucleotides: TGTGCCAGCAGTTCGGACAGGGGGACTCTGGAGCAGTACTTC.

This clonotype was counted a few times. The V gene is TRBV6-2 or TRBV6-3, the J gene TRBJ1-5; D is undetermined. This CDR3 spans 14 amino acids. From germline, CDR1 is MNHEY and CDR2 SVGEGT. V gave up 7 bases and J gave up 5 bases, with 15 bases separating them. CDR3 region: CASKNPGRYQPQHF. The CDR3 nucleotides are TGTGCCAGCAAAAACCCGGGCCGATATCAGCCCCAGCATTTT.

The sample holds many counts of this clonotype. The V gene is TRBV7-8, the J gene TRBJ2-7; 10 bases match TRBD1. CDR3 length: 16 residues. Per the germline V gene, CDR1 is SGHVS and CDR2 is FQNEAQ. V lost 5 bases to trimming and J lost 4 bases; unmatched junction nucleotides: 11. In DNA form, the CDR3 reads TGTGCCAGCAGCCCGACAGGGGGCCTGACTCATTACGAGCAGTACTTC. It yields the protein CASSPTGGLTHYEQYF.

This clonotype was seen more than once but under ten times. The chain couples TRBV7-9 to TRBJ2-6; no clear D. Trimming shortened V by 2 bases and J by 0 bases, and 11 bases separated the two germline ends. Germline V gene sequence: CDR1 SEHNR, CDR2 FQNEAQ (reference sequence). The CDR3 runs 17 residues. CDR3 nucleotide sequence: TGTGCCAGCAGCTTAATTGACTCTAACTCTGGGGCCAACGTCCTGACTTTC. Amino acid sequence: CASSLIDSNSGANVLTF.

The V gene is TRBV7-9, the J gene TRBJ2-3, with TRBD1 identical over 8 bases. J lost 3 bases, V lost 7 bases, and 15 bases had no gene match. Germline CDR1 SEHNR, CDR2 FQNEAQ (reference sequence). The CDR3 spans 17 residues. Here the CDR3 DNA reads TGTGCCAGCAACAGCTTAATATCAGGGGGCTGGACAGATACGCAGTATTTT. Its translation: CASNSLISGGWTDTQYF.

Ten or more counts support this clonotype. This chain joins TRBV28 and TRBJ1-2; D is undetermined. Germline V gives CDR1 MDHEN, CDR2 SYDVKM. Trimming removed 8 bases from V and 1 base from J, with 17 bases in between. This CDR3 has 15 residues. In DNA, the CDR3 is TGTGCCAGCTCAACTCAGAGGGCGAGTAACTATGGCTACACCTTC. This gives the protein CASSTQRASNYGYTF.

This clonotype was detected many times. CDR3 DNA sequence: TGTGCCAGCAGTTTACATTCGGGACAGGGGAATGAGCAGTTCTTC. Encoded protein: CASSLHSGQGNEQFF. The chain couples TRBV28 to TRBJ2-1; 10 nucleotides agree with TRBD1. Unmatched junction bases numbered 5, after V lost 2 bases and J lost 7 bases. The CDR3 runs 15 residues. Germline CDR1 is MDHEN and CDR2 is SYDVKM.

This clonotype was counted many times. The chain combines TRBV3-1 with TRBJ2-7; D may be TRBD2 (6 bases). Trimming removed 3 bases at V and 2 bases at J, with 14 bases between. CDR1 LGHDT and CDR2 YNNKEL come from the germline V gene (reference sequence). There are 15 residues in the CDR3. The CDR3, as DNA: TGTGCCAGCAGCCAGGGGGGACCTATACCCTACGAGCAGTACTTC. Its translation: CASSQGGPIPYEQYF.

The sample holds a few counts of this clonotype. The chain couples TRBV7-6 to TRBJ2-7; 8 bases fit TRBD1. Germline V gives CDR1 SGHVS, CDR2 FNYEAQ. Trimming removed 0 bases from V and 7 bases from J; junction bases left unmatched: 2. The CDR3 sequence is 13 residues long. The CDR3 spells CASSLAWDREQYF. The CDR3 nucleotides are TGTGCCAGCAGCTTAGCGTGGGACAGGGAGCAGTACTTC.